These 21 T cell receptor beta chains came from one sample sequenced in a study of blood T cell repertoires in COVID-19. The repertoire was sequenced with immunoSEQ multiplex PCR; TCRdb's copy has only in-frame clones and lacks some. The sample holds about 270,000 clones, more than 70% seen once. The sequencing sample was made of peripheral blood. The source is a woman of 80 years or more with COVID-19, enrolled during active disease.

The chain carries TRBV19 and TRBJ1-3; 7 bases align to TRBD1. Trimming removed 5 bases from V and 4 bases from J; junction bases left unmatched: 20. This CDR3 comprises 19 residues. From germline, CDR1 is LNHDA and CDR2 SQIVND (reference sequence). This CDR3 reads CASSPVRYSAGQRGNTIYF. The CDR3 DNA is TGTGCCAGTAGTCCCGTACGGTACTCTGCGGGACAGAGAGGAAACACCATATATTTT.

The CDR3 here is CASSGGGQGEAFF. DNA of the CDR3: TGTGCCAGCAGTGGGGGAGGGCAGGGTGAAGCTTTCTTT. The V and J genes are TRBV2 and TRBJ1-1, with a tentative D call TRBD1 (5 bases). CDR1 is SNHLY, CDR2 FYNNEI, per germline. This CDR3 region has 13 residues. V was trimmed by 4 bases and J by 7 bases, leaving 13 bases between them.

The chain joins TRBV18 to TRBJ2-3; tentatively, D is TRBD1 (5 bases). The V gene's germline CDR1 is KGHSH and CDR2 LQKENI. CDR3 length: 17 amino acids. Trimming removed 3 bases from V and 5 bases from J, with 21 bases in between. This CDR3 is CASSPLTTGAHGDTQYF. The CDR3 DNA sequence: TGTGCCAGCTCACCGCTGACCACAGGCGCCCACGGAGATACGCAGTATTTT.

The CDR3 loop is CASSQLGGSYEQYV. The CDR3 DNA reads TGTGCCAGCAGTCAATTGGGGGGCTCCTACGAGCAGTACGTC. This sequence joins TRBV6-6 and TRBJ2-7; D is perhaps TRBD2 (6 bases). The V gene lost 5 bases and the J gene lost 0 bases, with 11 bases spanning the gap. From germline, CDR1 is MNHNY and CDR2 SVGAGI (reference sequence). The CDR3 is 14 amino acids.

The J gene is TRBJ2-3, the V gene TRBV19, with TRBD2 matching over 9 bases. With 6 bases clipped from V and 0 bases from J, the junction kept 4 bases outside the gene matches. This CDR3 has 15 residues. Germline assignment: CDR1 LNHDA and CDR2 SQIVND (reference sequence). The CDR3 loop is CASRPTSGSTDTQYF. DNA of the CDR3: TGTGCCAGTAGGCCGACTAGCGGTAGCACAGATACGCAGTATTTT. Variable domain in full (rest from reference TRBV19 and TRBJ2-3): DGGITQSPKYLFRKEGQNVTLSCEQNLNHDAMYWYRQDPGQGLRLIYYSQIVNDFQKGDIAEGYSVSREKKESFPLTVTSAQKNPTAFYLCASRPTSGSTDTQYFGPGTRLTVL.

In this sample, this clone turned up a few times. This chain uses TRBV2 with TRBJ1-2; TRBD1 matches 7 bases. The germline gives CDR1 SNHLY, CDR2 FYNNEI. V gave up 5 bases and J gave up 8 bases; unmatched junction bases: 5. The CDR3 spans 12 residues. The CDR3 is CASSIQGKGYTF. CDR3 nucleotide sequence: TGTGCCAGCAGTATACAGGGGAAAGGCTACACCTTC.

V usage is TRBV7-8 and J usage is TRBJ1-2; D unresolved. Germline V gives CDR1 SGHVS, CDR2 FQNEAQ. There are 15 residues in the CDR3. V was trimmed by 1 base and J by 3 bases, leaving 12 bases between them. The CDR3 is CASSLVSRPDYGYTF. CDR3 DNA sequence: TGTGCCAGCAGCTTAGTTTCCCGTCCAGACTATGGCTACACCTTC.

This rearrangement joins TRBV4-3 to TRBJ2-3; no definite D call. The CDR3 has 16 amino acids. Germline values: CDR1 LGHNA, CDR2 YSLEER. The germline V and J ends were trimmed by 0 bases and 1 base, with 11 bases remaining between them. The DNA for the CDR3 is TGCGCCAGCAGCCAAGATTACTCTCGGGGCACAGATACGCAGTATTTT. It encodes CASSQDYSRGTDTQYF.

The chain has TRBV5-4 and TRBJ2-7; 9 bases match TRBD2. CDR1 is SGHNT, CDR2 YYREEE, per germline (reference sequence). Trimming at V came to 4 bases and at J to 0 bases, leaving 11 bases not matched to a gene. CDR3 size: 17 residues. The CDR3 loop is CASSGEDSGGYSYEQYF. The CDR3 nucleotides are TGTGCCAGCAGCGGGGAAGATAGCGGGGGTTACTCCTACGAGCAGTACTTC.

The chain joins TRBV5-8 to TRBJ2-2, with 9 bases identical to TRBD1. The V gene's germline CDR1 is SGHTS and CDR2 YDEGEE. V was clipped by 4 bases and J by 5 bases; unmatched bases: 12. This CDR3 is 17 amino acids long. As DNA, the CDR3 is TGTGCCAGCAGCCAACTCCCGGGACAGGGTTGGACCGGGGAGCTGTTTTTT. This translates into CASSQLPGQGWTGELFF.

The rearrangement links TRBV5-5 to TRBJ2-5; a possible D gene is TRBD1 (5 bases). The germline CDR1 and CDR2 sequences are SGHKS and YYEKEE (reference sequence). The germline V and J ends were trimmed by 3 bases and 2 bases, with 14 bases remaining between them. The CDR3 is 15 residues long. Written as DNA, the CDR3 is TGTGCCAGCAGCTCGGACATACTAATGCAAGAGACCCAGTACTTC. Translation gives CASSSDILMQETQYF. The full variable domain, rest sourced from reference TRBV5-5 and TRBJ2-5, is DAGVTQSPTHLIKTRGQQVTLRCSPISGHKSVSWYQQVLGQGPQFIFQYYEKEERGRGNFPDRFSARQFPNYSSELNVNALLLGDSALYLCASSSDILMQETQYFGPGTRLLVL.

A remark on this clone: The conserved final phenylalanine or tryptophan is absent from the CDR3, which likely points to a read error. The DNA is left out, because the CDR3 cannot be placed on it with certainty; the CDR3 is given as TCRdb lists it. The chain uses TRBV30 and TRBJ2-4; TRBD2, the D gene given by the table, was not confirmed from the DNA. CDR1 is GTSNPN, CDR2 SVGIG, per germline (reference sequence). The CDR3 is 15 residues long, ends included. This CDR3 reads CAWSVTGTSGAAPHL.

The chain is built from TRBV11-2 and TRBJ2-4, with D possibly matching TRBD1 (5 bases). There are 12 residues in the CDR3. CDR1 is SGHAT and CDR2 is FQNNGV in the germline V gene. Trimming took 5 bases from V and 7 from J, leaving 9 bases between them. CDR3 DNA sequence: TGTGCCAGCAGCCTGACAGCCAACATTCAGTACTTC. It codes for CASSLTANIQYF.

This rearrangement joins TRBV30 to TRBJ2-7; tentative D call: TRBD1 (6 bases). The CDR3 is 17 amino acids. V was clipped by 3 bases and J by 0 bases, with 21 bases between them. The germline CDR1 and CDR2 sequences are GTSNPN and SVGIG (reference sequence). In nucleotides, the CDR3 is TGTGCCTGGAGCGGCCGAGGACAGCAGGTTTCCTCCTACGAGCAGTACTTC. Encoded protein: CAWSGRGQQVSSYEQYF.

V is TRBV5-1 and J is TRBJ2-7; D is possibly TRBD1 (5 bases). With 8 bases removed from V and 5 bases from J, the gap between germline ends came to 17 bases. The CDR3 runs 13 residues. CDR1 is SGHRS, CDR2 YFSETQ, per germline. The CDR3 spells CASQPGFADEQYF. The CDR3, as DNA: TGCGCCAGTCAACCAGGGTTTGCCGACGAGCAGTACTTC.

The chain's CDR3 is CASSLGWDLLVGGYTF. The DNA for the CDR3 is TGTGCCAGCAGCCTGGGATGGGACTTACTAGTTGGTGGCTACACCTTC. The chain recombines TRBV28 with TRBJ1-2, with a weak D call TRBD1 (5 bases). The germline V gene has CDR1 MDHEN and CDR2 SYDVKM. With 6 bases removed from V and 7 bases from J, the gap between germline ends came to 24 bases. The CDR3 loop spans 16 amino acids.

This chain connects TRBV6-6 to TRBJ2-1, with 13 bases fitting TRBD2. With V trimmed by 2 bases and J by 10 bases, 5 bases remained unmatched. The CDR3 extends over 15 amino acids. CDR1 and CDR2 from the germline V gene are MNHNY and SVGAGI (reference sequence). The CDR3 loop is CASSYGTSGVLEQFF. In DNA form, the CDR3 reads TGTGCCAGCAGTTACGGGACTAGCGGGGTCCTGGAGCAGTTCTTC.

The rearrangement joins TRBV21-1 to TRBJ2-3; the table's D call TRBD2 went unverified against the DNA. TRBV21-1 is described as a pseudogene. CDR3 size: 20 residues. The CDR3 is CASSSPGLAGGLNLTDTQYF. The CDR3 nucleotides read TGTGCCAGCAGCTCACCGGGACTAGCGGGGGGCTTAAACCTCACAGATACGCAGTATTTT.

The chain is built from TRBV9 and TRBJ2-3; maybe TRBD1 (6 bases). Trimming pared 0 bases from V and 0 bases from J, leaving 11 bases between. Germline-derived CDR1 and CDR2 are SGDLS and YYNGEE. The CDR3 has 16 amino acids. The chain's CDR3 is CASSVVPGQSTDTQYF. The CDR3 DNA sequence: TGTGCCAGCAGCGTAGTTCCGGGACAAAGCACAGATACGCAGTATTTT. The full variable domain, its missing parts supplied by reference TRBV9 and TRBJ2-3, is DSGVTQTPKHLITATGQRVTLRCSPRSGDLSVYWYQQSLDQGLQFLIQYYNGEERAKGNILERFSAQQFPDLHSELNLSSLELGDSALYFCASSVVPGQSTDTQYFGPGTRLTVL.

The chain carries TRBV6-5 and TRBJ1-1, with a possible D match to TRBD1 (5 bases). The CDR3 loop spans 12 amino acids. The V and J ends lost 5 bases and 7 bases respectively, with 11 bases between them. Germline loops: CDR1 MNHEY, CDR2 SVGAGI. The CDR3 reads CASSRGLNEAFF. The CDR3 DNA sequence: TGTGCCAGCAGTCGGGGACTGAATGAAGCTTTCTTT.

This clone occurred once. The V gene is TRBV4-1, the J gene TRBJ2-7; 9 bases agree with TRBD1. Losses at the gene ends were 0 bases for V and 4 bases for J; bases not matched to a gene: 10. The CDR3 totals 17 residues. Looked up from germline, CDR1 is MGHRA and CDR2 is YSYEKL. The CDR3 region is CASSQESRTGVWYEQYF. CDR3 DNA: TGCGCCAGCAGCCAAGAATCTAGGACAGGGGTGTGGTACGAGCAGTACTTC.